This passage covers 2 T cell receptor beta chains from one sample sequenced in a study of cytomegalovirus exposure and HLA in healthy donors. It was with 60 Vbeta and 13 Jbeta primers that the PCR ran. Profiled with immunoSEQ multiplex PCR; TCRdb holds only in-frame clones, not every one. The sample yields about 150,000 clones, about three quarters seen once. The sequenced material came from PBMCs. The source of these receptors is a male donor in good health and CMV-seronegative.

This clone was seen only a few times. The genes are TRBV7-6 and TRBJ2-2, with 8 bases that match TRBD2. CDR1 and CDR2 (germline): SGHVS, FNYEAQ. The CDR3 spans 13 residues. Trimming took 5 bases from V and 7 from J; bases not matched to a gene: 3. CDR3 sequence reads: CASSPGRGGELFF. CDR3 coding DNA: TGTGCCAGCAGCCCCGGGAGGGGCGGGGAGCTGTTTTTT.

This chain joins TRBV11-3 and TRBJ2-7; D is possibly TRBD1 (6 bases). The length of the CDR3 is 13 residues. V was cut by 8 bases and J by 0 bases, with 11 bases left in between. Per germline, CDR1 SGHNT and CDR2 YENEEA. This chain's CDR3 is CASLDRSSYEQYF. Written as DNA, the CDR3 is TGTGCCAGCCTTGACAGGAGCTCCTACGAGCAGTACTTC.